Sequencing of this TCR beta chain was carried out in a study of cytomegalovirus exposure and HLA in healthy donors (dated 2017 in TCRdb). In terms of the full investigation: According to an earlier analysis of 587 of the donors, about 170 million T cells yielded roughly 100 million unique TCR beta sequences and approximately 300 Gb of sequence data. Roughly 300 gigabases of sequencing data and 80 million or so unique TCR sequences were included in an early release covering 550 to 650 HLA-typed donors. The genetic ancestry cluster associated with self-reported Caucasian donors included over 65% of the approximately 410 genotyped donors. The study aimed to test whether cataloging public T cell receptors could reveal signatures of past pathogen exposure. The study profiled the T cell repertoires of about 720 subjects by immunosequencing and related them to cytomegalovirus serostatus. In addition to the first cohort of roughly 700 subjects, a separate validation cohort of 130 or so different subjects was used. High-throughput TCR immunosequencing, statistical association of individual TCRs with disease status, and machine learning were combined to predict cytomegalovirus infection status. A later analysis re-analyzed previously published TCR beta repertoires from roughly 600 donors and added high-resolution HLA genotyping to study TCR occurrence patterns. The later analysis used no new phenotypic data to find candidate immune exposures, relying instead on TCR beta sequences and their occurrence across donors. An earlier analysis of 587 of the donors used high-throughput TCR beta sequencing to judge whether each TCR beta V gene segment behaved as functional or pseudogenic. Donor age, sex, ethnicity and CMV serostatus were compiled alongside the repertoire data. A later genetic analysis used genome-wide SNP genotypes for about 60% of the roughly 670 donors, treating that subset as a discovery cohort. Every discovery cohort repertoire had been produced on one sequencing platform. HLA typing covered class I and class II loci at four-digit resolution. The number of donors typed differed by locus, with about 629-630 for A, B, C, DRB1 and DQB1, approximately 500 for DQA1, 600 to 610 for DPA1, and roughly 450 for DPB1. A few DR-DQ haplotypes were treated as single units for association and clustering because of strong linkage in the cohort. Among 398 genotyped donors of the cohort, an average of approximately 220,000 unique TCR beta nucleotide sequences was sequenced per donor, of which about 19% were non-productive. What the authors observed across the whole study: Roughly uniform sequencing depth across donors was assumed in presence/absence analyses, although this assumption may not hold. A further reported finding was that TCR beta sequences accurately predicted the HLA-A and HLA-B alleles for most subjects in the first cohort. According to a later genetic analysis, donors in an Asian-associated ancestry cluster had fewer N-insertions in productive TCRs than the approximately 630-donor mean. In a later genetic analysis, a missense DCLRE1C variant was associated with V-gene and J-gene trimming of TCR beta chains, and the association was replicated in an independent cohort. In a later analysis, several top co-occurrence clusters were reported to appear linked to parvovirus B19, influenza, CMV and Epstein-Barr virus. Because counts were too low, seventeen rarely observed V segments, including chromosome 9 orphons, were left out of the earlier analysis of 587 of the donors. The study gave a list of under 200 TCR beta chains associated with cytomegalovirus. Strong co-occurrence of HLA alleles, especially DR and DQ, made assigning TCR associations to individual alleles difficult. Correlated functional status among segregating V segments might be attributable to linkage disequilibrium, but an unknown experimental factor could not be ruled out. In a later analysis, 15,000 to 20,000 TCR beta sequences were associated with specific HLA alleles at a false discovery rate of 0.05. The sequencing pipeline was judged likely to have produced a cluster of highly shared sequence variants as a technical artifact. According to the authors, the approach could potentially be generalized to other disease states and immunological phenotypes. Compared with equally common non-associated chains, HLA-associated TCR beta chains in a later analysis were more clonally expanded and had lower generation probabilities. In a later analysis, most CMV-associated TCR beta chains were found to appear HLA-restricted, with HLA associations seemingly driven largely by CMV exposure. According to a later analysis, TCR association rates differed among HLA loci, with DRB1 alleles showing the most associated TCRs and HLA-C alleles showing the fewest. For the cohort, immune exposure information was limited to CMV serostatus. HLA typing was unavailable for some donors at each locus, so association tests used only the typed subset. Most TCR sequences were observed very rarely across donors, whereas some public TCRs were present in many individuals. In vitro tests confirmed that three of the cytomegalovirus-associated TCR beta chains recognize cytomegalovirus antigens. Broadly in line with IMGT annotations, most TCR beta V segments showed up in productive rearrangements about 87% or about 30% of the time in an earlier analysis of approximately 640 of the donors. The cohort was sequenced for TCR beta chains only, and without alpha or paired-chain data the features that could be detected were limited. Some IMGT-functional V segments, including TRBV6-2 and TRBV6-3, could not be distinguished by the 87-base-pair reads and were therefore excluded. The classifier was reported to diagnose cytomegalovirus status with high specificity and sensitivity in both the original and validation cohorts.

Trimming at the junction amounts to 11 bases on V and 0 bases on J, and the germline ends lie 11 bases apart. Inclusive of the bounding cysteine and phenylalanine, the CDR3 is 14 residues long. Only CDR3 DNA remains: 42 bases, in frame from the first base. Reading the germline V gene (reference sequence) gives CDR1 LNHDA and CDR2 SQIVND. Library preparation employed the immunoSEQ multiplex PCR assay. A mixture of 60 forward primers for TCR Vbeta segments and 13 reverse primers for TCR Jbeta segments was used in the multiplex PCR. The CDR3 region of rearranged TCR beta genes was amplified from genomic DNA by a multiplex PCR assay. On the Illumina HiSeq System, the amplified TCR beta libraries were sequenced as 87-base-pair reads. Per the source publication's procedure: Across the 500 to 850 repertoires, a later analysis counted tens of millions of unique TCR beta chains, approximately 10 million of which were shared by at least two donors. To remove PCR and sequencing errors, raw reads were error-corrected and collapsed into unique sequences using a nearest-neighbor algorithm that merged closely related sequences. To assign V, D and J gene segments, CDR3 sequences were aligned to IMGT reference sequences. For a sequence to be retained, a match of at least six nucleotides was required to both a V gene segment and a J gene segment. A rearrangement was called productive if the CDR3 had no stop codons and remained in frame with V and J, and every other rearrangement was called non-productive. CDR3 was defined by IMGT convention, running from the second conserved V-encoded cysteine to the conserved J-encoded phenylalanine. In an earlier analysis of some 550 of the donors, sequences lacking an unambiguous match to a single V gene segment were excluded. An earlier analysis of 450 to 650 of the donors called V segments functional above 56.7% productive rearrangements and segregating when the between-donor standard deviation exceeded 5%. To diagnose cytomegalovirus status from the catalog of TCR beta chain sequences, a statistical classification framework was built. In a later analysis, V and J genes were assigned by comparing TCR nucleotide sequences against IMGT/GENE-DB human TR gene sequences. The TCRdist pipeline was used in a later analysis to assign CDR3 sequences and most-parsimonious VDJ recombination scenarios. A later analysis defined each TCR beta chain by its CDR3 amino acid sequence plus V-gene family, and excluded reads lacking a unique V-gene family. A later analysis removed several hundred highly shared, low-generation-probability nucleotide sequences to deal with suspected cross-contamination and a sequencing artifact. For each public chain, a later analysis derived a clonal expansion index from normalized ranks of inferred template counts within each repertoire. A later analysis computed generation probabilities with a VDJ recombination model fitted to out-of-frame rearrangements, and checked the results against IGoR. A later analysis scored TCR-TCR, TCR-HLA and TCR-CMV co-occurrence with hypergeometric tests, applying a repertoire-size bias correction to TCR pairs. To estimate false discovery rates, a later analysis permuted the HLA or CMV assignments 20 times. In a later analysis, co-occurring TCRs were grouped with DBSCAN, and TCRdist sequence similarity was added when clustering was performed within HLA-allele-positive subsets. Repertoires with fewer than 30,000 or more than 120,000 public chains, plus five repertoires with anomalous nucleotide sharing, were excluded from co-occurrence clustering. The immuneACCESS repertoire file appears here via TCRdb, limited to in-frame rearrangements. These files lack a portion of the clones; in checked studies, under half of the deficit traces to unresolved V genes, and the cause of the others is not known. V, J and clone size are those of that table, while D and trimming were read from the DNA. The table kept for this sample lists about 190,000 clones. The ten largest clones represent approximately 0.98% of the sample.

Concerning this clone itself: Which antigen it targets is not known.

The cohort was made up of around 720 healthy bone marrow donors. All cohort members were sampled while nominally healthy, although unrecorded immune exposures were likely present. The donor was CMV seropositive and was included in the group of approximately 310 seropositive cohort members. Every donor gave a peripheral blood sample, and the peripheral blood mononuclear cells from that sample were used for TCR beta sequencing. The Qiagen DNeasy Blood Extraction Kit was used to extract genomic DNA from the blood cell samples. This sequence was found in a woman aged 25 to 39 in good health and CMV-seropositive. The chain uses TRBV19 and TRBJ1-6; the D gene is unclear. Sequences were obtained from PBMCs. CDR3 region: CAVRGSSYNSPLHF. The sequence in DNA is TGTGCCGTAAGAGGGAGCTCCTATAATTCACCCCTCCACTTT.